One T cell receptor (beta chain) is described in this entry. The target antigen is unknown. J was trimmed by 0 bases and V by 3 bases; bases with no gene match: 12. Germline CDR1 is SGHAT and CDR2 is FQNNGV. The CDR3 is 18 residues long. This sample was taken from a study of response to subunit inactivated influenza vaccine. TCRdb re-derived calls from the RT-PCR reads in MiXCR, one entry per CDR3 protein. The data contain a few hundred thousand distinct CDR3 sequences, 12% to 15% of them singletons. Study results and limitations: Authors suggested that a seasonal influenza vaccination recruits few new T cells each time.

The source material was PBMCs from blood, sampled about 12 days after vaccination. This TCR was sampled from a man between 50 and 59 years old who received an inactivated influenza vaccine. The chain joins TRBV11-2 to TRBJ2-5, with 8 bases matching TRBD1. In DNA form, the CDR3 reads TGTGCCAGCAGCTTTTCAGGGGGCCCCTGGGAATACCAAGAGACCCAGTACTTC. As protein: CASSFSGGPWEYQETQYF.